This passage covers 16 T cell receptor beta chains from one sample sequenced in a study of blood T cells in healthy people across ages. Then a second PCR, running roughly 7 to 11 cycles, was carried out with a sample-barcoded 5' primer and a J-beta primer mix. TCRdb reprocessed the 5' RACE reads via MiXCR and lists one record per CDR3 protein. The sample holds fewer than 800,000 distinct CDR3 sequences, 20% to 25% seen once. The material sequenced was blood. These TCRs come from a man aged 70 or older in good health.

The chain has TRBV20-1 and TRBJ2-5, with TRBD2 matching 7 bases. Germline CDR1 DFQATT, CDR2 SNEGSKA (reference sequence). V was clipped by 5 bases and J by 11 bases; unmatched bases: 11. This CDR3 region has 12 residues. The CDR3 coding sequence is TGCAGTGCTGGACGACTAGCCGGTGAGCAGTACTTC. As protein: CSAGRLAGEQYF.

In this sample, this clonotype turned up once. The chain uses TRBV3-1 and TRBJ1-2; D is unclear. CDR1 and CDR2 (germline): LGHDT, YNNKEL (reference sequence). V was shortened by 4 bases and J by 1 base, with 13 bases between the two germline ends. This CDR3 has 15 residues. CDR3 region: CASSPHRRINYGYTF. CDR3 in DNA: TGTGCCAGCAGCCCCCATAGGCGGATTAACTATGGCTACACCTTC.

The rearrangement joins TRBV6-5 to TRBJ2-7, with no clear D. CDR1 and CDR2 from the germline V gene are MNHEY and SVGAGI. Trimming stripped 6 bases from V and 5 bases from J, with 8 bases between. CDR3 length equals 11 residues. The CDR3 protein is CASSRRHEQYF. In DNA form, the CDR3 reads TGTGCCAGCAGCCGAAGACACGAGCAGTACTTC.

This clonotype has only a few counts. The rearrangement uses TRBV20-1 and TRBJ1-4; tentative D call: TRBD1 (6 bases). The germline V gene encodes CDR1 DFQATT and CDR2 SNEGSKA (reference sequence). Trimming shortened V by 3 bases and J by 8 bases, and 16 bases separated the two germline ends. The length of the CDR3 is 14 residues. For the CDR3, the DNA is TGCAGTGCTAGGGACAATGGGGGCTTCGAAAAACTGTTTTTT. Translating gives CSARDNGGFEKLFF.

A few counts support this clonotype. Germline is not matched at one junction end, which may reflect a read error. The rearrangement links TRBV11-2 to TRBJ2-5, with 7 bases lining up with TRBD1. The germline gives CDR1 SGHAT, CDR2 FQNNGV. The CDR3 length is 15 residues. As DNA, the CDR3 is TGTGCCAACAGCCAGGGGGACCGCGCGATGGAGACCCAGTACTTC. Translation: CANSQGDRAMETQYF.

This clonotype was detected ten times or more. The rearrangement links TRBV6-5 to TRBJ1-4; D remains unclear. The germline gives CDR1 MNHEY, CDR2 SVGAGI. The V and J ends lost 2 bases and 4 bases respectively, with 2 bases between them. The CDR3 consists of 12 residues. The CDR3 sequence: CASSYLNEKLFF. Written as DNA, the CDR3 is TGTGCCAGCAGTTACCTTAATGAAAAACTGTTTTTT.

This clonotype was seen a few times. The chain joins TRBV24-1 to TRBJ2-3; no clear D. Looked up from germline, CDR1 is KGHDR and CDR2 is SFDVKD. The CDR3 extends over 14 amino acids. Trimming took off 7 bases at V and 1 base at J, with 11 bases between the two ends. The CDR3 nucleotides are TGTGCCACCAGGGAGTCAGCTCGCACAGATACGCAGTATTTT. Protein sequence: CATRESARTDTQYF.

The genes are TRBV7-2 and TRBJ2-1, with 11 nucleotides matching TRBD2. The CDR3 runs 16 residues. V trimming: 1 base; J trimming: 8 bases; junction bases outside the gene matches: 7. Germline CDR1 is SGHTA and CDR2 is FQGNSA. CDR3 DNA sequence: TGTGCCAGCAGCTTAGGGCTAGCGGGAGGTTGGGATGAGCAGTTCTTC. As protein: CASSLGLAGGWDEQFF.

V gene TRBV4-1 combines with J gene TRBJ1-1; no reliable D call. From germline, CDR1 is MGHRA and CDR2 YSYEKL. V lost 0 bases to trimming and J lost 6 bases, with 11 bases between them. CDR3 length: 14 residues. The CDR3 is CASSQDFSSSEAFF. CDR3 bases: TGCGCCAGCAGCCAAGATTTCAGCTCCTCTGAAGCTTTCTTT.

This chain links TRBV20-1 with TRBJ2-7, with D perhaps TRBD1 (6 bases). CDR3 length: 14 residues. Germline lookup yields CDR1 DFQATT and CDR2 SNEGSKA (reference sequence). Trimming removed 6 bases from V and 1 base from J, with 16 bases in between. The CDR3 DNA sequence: TGCAGTGCGGGCACGACAGGCCTGTCCTACGAGCAGTACTTC. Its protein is CSAGTTGLSYEQYF.

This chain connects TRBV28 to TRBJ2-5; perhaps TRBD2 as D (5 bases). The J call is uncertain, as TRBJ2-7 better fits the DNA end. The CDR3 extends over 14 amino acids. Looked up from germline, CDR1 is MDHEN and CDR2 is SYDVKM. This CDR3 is CASSFEGEAYEQYF. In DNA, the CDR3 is TGTGCCAGCAGTTTTGAGGGAGAGGCCTACGAGCAGTACTTC.

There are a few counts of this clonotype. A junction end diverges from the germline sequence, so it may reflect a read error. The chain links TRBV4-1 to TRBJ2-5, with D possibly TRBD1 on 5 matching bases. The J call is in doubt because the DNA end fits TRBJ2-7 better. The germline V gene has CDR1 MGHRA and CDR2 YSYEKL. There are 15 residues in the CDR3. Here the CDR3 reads CASGQTNFQGVEQYF. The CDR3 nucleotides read TGCGCCAGCGGCCAAACAAACTTTCAAGGGGTCGAGCAGTACTTC.

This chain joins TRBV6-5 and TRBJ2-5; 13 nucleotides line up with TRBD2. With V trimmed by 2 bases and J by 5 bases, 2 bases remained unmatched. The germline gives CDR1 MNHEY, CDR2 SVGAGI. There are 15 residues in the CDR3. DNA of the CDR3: TGTGCCAGCAGTTACGGGACTAGCGGGGTGGAGACCCAGTACTTC. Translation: CASSYGTSGVETQYF.

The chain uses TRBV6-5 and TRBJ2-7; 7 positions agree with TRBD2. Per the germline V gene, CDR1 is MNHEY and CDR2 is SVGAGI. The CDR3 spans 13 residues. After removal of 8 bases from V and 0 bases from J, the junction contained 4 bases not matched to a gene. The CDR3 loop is CASAKRDSYEQYF. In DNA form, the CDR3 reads TGTGCCAGCGCCAAGCGGGACTCCTACGAGCAGTACTTC.

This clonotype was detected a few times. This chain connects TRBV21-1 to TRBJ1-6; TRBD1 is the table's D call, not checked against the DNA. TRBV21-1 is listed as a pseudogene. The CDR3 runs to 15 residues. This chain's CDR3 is CASSKGQVGGSPLHF. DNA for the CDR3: TGTGCCAGCAGCAAAGGACAAGTGGGGGGTTCACCCCTCCACTTT.

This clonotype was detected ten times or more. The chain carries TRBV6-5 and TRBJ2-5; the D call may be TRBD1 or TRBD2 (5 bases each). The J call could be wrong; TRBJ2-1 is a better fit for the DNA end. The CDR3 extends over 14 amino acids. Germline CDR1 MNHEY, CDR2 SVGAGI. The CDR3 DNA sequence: TGTGCCAGCAGTCACCGGGACCGAGACAATGAGCAGTTCTTC. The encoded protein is CASSHRDRDNEQFF.